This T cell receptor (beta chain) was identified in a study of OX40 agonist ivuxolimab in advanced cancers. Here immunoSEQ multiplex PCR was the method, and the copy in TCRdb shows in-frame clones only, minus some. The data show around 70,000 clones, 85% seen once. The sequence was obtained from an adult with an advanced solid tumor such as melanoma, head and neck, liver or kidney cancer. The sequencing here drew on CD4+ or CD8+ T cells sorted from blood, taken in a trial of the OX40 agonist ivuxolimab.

In nucleotides, the CDR3 is TGTGCCAGCAGCTTAGGGCAGGGGTCAGTCGGCAACACCATATATTTT. Encoded protein: CASSLGQGSVGNTIYF. The chain joins TRBV7-2 to TRBJ1-3; D might be TRBD1 (6 bases). The CDR3 extends over 16 amino acids. V lost 1 base to trimming and J lost 7 bases, with 17 bases between them. Germline lookup yields CDR1 SGHTA and CDR2 FQGNSA.